This T cell receptor beta chain was sequenced for a study of synovial regulatory T cells in juvenile arthritis. Overall study findings and caveats: Synovial Teff and blood CPL repertoires partially overlapped with iaTreg TCR repertoires, which were largely patient-private. Inflammation-associated Treg cells in blood had less TCR diversity than the remaining blood Treg cells.

Assay used: immunoSEQ multiplex PCR; TCRdb lists only in-frame clones, some missing. The sample totals around 9,900 clones. Germline CDR1 and CDR2: SGDLS and YYNGEE. The CDR3 runs 14 residues. Only the protein is on record. Note on this clone: What it binds is unknown.

Median disease duration was roughly seven years, range 0.2-19.1. V and J are TRBV9 and TRBJ2-2; the D gene TCRdb calls, TRBD2, cannot be checked with no DNA. Sample: Treg cells from blood. Subset of the sample: remaining (HLA-DR-negative) circulating blood Treg cells. The sequence derives from a donor aged 2-35 years with juvenile idiopathic arthritis. CDR3 amino acids: CASSANWGAGELFF.